This TCR beta chain was retrieved from a study of cytomegalovirus exposure and HLA in healthy donors. General study findings and limits: It is likely that the observed cluster of highly shared sequence variants was a sequencing artifact.

Regarding this clone: Its antigen is not known.

The PCR had 60 Vbeta and 13 Jbeta primers. Using immunoSEQ multiplex PCR, the repertoire was profiled, and TCRdb retains in-frame clones only, with some absent. The sample has approximately 150,000 clones; roughly 76% are singletons. The CDR3 is made up of 16 amino acids. Germline V CDR1 and CDR2: SGHTA, FQGNSA. The trim removed 5 bases at V and 7 bases at J, leaving 9 bases unmatched. This clonotype originated in a woman between 45 and 65 years old in good health and CMV-seronegative. The V gene is TRBV7-2, the J gene TRBJ2-1; 12 bases match TRBD1. What was sequenced was PBMCs. As DNA, the CDR3 is TGTGCCAGCAGCCCCGGGACAGGGGGCATAGGGAATGAGCAGTTCTTC. Translation: CASSPGTGGIGNEQFF.